This T cell receptor beta chain was profiled in a study of T cell repertoires in cytomegalovirus infection. Study in general: Indications of both CMV infection and matching HLA type were provided by public TCR beta signatures. Findings of the study overall: The response measured ex vivo was dominated by TCR beta clonotypes (HLA-C-restricted and CMV-specific).

For this clonotype: Its matching antigen is unknown.

TCRdb used MiXCR to reprocess the reads, holding one entry per CDR3 protein. The repertoire includes 290,000 or so distinct CDR3 sequences, about 23% of them detected once, and around 13% sits in the top ten. Sequenced input: PBMCs. The TCR sequence derives from a human donor in good health (CMV status not recorded). Some clones in this sample may be carry-over from other donors' samples.

CDR3 region: CSARDLVGRHSTDTQYF. The CDR3 bases are TGCAGTGCTAGAGATCTCGTCGGTCGGCATTCCACAGATACGCAGTATTTT. V is TRBV20-1 and J is TRBJ2-3; no firm D call. The CDR3 has 17 residues. The V and J ends lost 0 bases and 2 bases respectively, with 18 bases between them. The germline gives CDR1 DFQATT, CDR2 SNEGSKA (reference sequence).